This T cell receptor (beta chain) was captured by sequencing in a study of T cell responses to AZD1222 COVID-19 vaccine. Study-wide background: Investigators merged groups given second doses at roughly 4 or roughly 12 weeks.

The CDR3 extends over 15 amino acids. Trimming at V came to 5 bases and at J to 7 bases, leaving 10 bases not matched to a gene. The germline CDR1 and CDR2 sequences are SEHNR and FQNEAQ (reference sequence). As to this clone: Its target is not known.

Measured with immunoSEQ multiplex PCR; TCRdb has only the in-frame clones, and not every one. The table has 100,000 or so clones, 70% to 90% seen once; the top ten hold over 15%. The study, taken as a whole, reports: Spike-specific TCR breadth and depth both grew after two AZD1222 doses. Only 6 or 7 people who got AZD1222 tested seropositive at baseline. A mostly white British donor set with more females was recruited, and clonal diversity was possibly underestimated.

This specimen was peripheral blood, taken on day 0 of AZD1222 vaccination. The V gene is TRBV7-9, the J gene TRBJ1-5; TRBD1 matches at 8 bases. This sequence originates from an adult in good health. CDR3: CASSMGQDPRQPQHF. The CDR3 nucleotides are TGTGCCAGCAGCATGGGACAGGACCCTCGGCAGCCCCAGCATTTT.